The rows below give T cell receptor beta chains drawn from one sample of a study of cytomegalovirus exposure and HLA in healthy donors. Profiling relied on immunoSEQ multiplex PCR, and the TCRdb table lists in-frame clones only, not all of them. The sample holds 100,000 to 120,000 clones, 13% to 15% seen once. Sample: PBMCs. These receptors came from a female donor in good health and CMV-seronegative. CDR3s include the opening cysteine and the closing phenylalanine or tryptophan. The order of the fields is D gene, J gene, clone size, V gene, CDR3 length, CDR3 DNA, CDR3 protein. The D gene is left open where the match is weak. Part of the rows lack a size; the others show once, few, many or a class for expanded clones.

>TRBD1|TRBJ1-1|NA|TRBV15|14
TGTGCCACCAGCAGAGATCGAGGGGGCTTTGAAGCTTTCTTT
CATSRDRGGFEAFF
>NA|TRBJ1-1|few|TRBV7-2|14
TGTGCCAGCAGCTTATTGACGCAGGGCACTGAAGCTTTCTTT
CASSLLTQGTEAFF
>NA|TRBJ1-2|few|TRBV5-6|16
TGTGCCAGCAGCCCCGGGGGGAACAGACCTAACTATGGCTACACCTTC
CASSPGGNRPNYGYTF
>TRBD2|TRBJ2-5|few|TRBV30|14
TGTGCCTGGAGTGAACTAGCGGGGTTAGAGACCCAGTACTTC
CAWSELAGLETQYF
>TRBD2|TRBJ2-3|few|TRBV5-3|17
TGTGCCAGAAGCCAACGGGTCGGGAGGGCCGGTCATGCTACGCAGTATTTT
CARSQRVGRAGHATQYF
>NA|TRBJ2-6|many|TRBV4-3|15
TGCGCCAGCAGCCCTGCACACTCTGGGGCCAACGTCCTGACTTTC
CASSPAHSGANVLTF
>NA|TRBJ1-2|NA|TRBV2|13
TGTGCCAGCAATGAGGGCGTTGCAGAGGGCTACACCTTC
CASNEGVAEGYTF
>TRBD2|TRBJ2-7|few|TRBV5-6|12
TGTGCCAGCAGCCTTGGACTAGACGAGCAGTACTTC
CASSLGLDEQYF
>NA|TRBJ1-2|few|TRBV28|13
TGTGCCAGCAGGGTGGGGGGGGCGGTTGGCTACACCTTC
CASRVGGAVGYTF
>TRBD2|TRBJ2-7|NA|TRBV6-1|14
TGTGCCAGCAGTGAACCGGGACTAGCCTACGAGCAGTACTTC
CASSEPGLAYEQYF
>TRBD2|TRBJ2-1|NA|TRBV29-1|15
TGCAGCGTTCCGCAGGCGGCGGGGGACTACAATGAGCAGTTCTTC
CSVPQAAGDYNEQFF
>NA|TRBJ1-2|NA|TRBV13|13
TGTGCCAGCAGCTCCACAGGTTCCTATGGCTACACCTTC
CASSSTGSYGYTF
>NA|TRBJ1-2|NA|TRBV30|16
TGTGCCTGGAGTGTAAGCGGCAGGGGATCTAACTATGGCTACACCTTC
CAWSVSGRGSNYGYTF
>NA|TRBJ1-2|few|TRBV6-4|13
TGTGCCAGCAGAGAGGGCCTCAGGGGAGGCTACACCTTC
CASREGLRGGYTF
>TRBD2|TRBJ2-3|few|TRBV5-1|15
TGCGCCAGCAGTTCTCTAGCGGGAGAGGGAGATACGCAGTATTTT
CASSSLAGEGDTQYF
>TRBD2|TRBJ2-1|few|TRBV15|18
TGTGCCACCAGCAGAGAATTGGGGGGACTAGCGGGAGTCAATGAGCAGTTCTTC
CATSRELGGLAGVNEQFF
>TRBD1|TRBJ2-1|NA|TRBV2|15
TGTGCCAGCGGCCAAGGGGACAGGGGAGGAAATGAGCAGTTCTTC
CASGQGDRGGNEQFF
>NA|TRBJ1-5|few|TRBV19|15
TGTGCCAGTAGTAATCGGGGAATAGGCAATCAGCCCCAGCATTTT
CASSNRGIGNQPQHF
>NA|TRBJ1-6|NA|TRBV18|16
TGTGCCAGCTCACCAACAGGGTTCACCTATAATTCACCCCTCCACTTT
CASSPTGFTYNSPLHF
>TRBD1|TRBJ1-1|NA|TRBV7-2|15
TGTGCCAGCAGCTTAGCGGGGACAGGGAACACTGAAGCTTTCTTT
CASSLAGTGNTEAFF
>TRBD2|TRBJ2-3|few|TRBV6-5|15
TGTGCCAGCAGTTACACTAGCGGGGGTACAGATACGCAGTATTTT
CASSYTSGGTDTQYF
>NA|TRBJ2-7|few|TRBV6-4|13
TGTGCCAGCAGTGACTCAGAGGGAACGGAGCAGTACTTC
CASSDSEGTEQYF
>TRBD1|TRBJ1-2|few|TRBV5-1|15
TGCGCCAGCAGCTCGAGACAGGGTGGAGGCTATGGCTACACCTTC
CASSSRQGGGYGYTF
>NA|TRBJ1-4|NA|TRBV25-1|16
TGTGCCAGCAGTGAACGCATAGGGGCACAGAATGAAAAACTGTTTTTT
CASSERIGAQNEKLFF
>TRBD1|TRBJ2-7|NA|TRBV28|16
TGTGCCAGCAGCCCTCCCGGGACAGGGGTAACGGCCGAGCAGTACTTC
CASSPPGTGVTAEQYF
>TRBD1|TRBJ1-4|few|TRBV15|16
TGTGCCACCAGCAGACCTCCGGGACAGGGGAACGAAAAACTGTTTTTT
CATSRPPGQGNEKLFF
>NA|TRBJ2-3|few|TRBV5-4|15
TGTGCCAGCAGCCCAACCCCGGGGAACACAGATACGCAGTATTTT
CASSPTPGNTDTQYF
>NA|TRBJ1-1|few|TRBV6-5|15
TGTGCCAGCAGTTACGAGACAGGTCCCAACACTGAAGCTTTCTTT
CASSYETGPNTEAFF
>TRBD1|TRBJ2-3|few|TRBV5-1|15
TGCGCCAGCAGACCAGAGGGGGCGAGCACAGATACGCAGTATTTT
CASRPEGASTDTQYF
>NA|TRBJ1-2|NA|TRBV6-1|16
TGTGCCAGCAGTGTCCGTGACAGGCACAATAACTATGGCTACACCTTC
CASSVRDRHNNYGYTF
>NA|TRBJ2-7|NA|TRBV7-9|14
TGTGCCAGCAGCTTAGCGCTTTCCGCGGACGAGCAGTACTTC
CASSLALSADEQYF
>NA|TRBJ2-7|NA|TRBV11-3|13
TGTGCCAGCAGCCCGCACACAGTCTACGAGCAGTACTTC
CASSPHTVYEQYF
>NA|TRBJ1-2|few|TRBV6-1|16
TGTGCCAGCAGTGAAGCGCTGGCAGGGGTCCCCTATGGCTACACCTTC
CASSEALAGVPYGYTF
>NA|TRBJ1-2|NA|TRBV29-1|12
TGCAGCGCCGTTCGACAGATCGATGGCTACACCTTC
CSAVRQIDGYTF
>TRBD2|TRBJ2-7|NA|TRBV18|16
TGTGCCAGCTCACCAGGCACGGTTCTAGCGGGAGGAGAGCAGTACTTC
CASSPGTVLAGGEQYF
>TRBD2|TRBJ2-1|NA|TRBV4-2|16
TGTGCCAGCAGCCAAGTTTCTAGCGGGGCCTACAATGAGCAGTTCTTC
CASSQVSSGAYNEQFF
>TRBD1|TRBJ2-3|few|TRBV2|15
TGTGCCAGCAGCCTAAGGACAGGGGCAGAAGATACGCAGTATTTT
CASSLRTGAEDTQYF
>NA|TRBJ1-3|few|TRBV7-2|16
TGTGCCAGCAGCGGGGAGAGGTTTGGCTCTGGAAACACCATATATTTT
CASSGERFGSGNTIYF
>TRBD2|TRBJ2-3|NA|TRBV10-3|13
TGTGCCATCACCGGCGGGAGCGGAGATACGCAGTATTTT
CAITGGSGDTQYF
>NA|TRBJ2-3|NA|TRBV4-1|14
TGCGCCAGCAGCCCACGACAGCCTCCAGATACGCAGTATTTT
CASSPRQPPDTQYF
>TRBD1|TRBJ1-2|NA|TRBV14|16
TGTGCCAGCAGCTTCGGACAGGGAGCAACTAACTATGGCTACACCTTC
CASSFGQGATNYGYTF
>NA|TRBJ2-2|few|TRBV6-6|13
TGTGCCAGCACAGGGCGTCGAACCGGGGAGCTGTTTTTT
CASTGRRTGELFF
>TRBD1|TRBJ2-7|once|TRBV7-9|16
TGTGCCAGCAGCTTACCTGAGGGGGCCAAGGTCTACGAGCAGTACTTC
CASSLPEGAKVYEQYF
>NA|TRBJ2-1|NA|TRBV7-9|14
TGTGCCAGCAGCATCCACCTCGGGGGCAATGAGCAGTTCTTC
CASSIHLGGNEQFF